The source of this T cell receptor beta chain is a study of CD8+CD57+ T cells in acquired aplastic anemia. Study background: Each DNA sample taken from sorted CD4+ and CD8+ cells came to approximately 3 ug on average.

By flow cytometry, patients selected for sequencing had shown an expansion of CD8+CD57+ cells. Among the patients, none had received any therapy at the time of blood sampling. This clonotype occurred many times. Antigen specificity is unknown. In germline, CDR1 is MNHEY, CDR2 SVGAGI. CDR3 length equals 12 residues. Deletions cut 0 bases from V and 6 bases from J, with 5 bases between. Study conclusions and caveats: There were some 30 CD8+ CDR3 sequences that occurred in both patients and controls.

Profiling of TCR beta VDJ combinations and CDR3 sequences used genomic DNA as template. Each CDR3 protein gets one entry after TCRdb re-called the reads with MiXCR. The repertoire includes 120,000 or so distinct CDR3 sequences, less than 50% of them detected once, and over 2% sits in the top ten. The V and J genes are TRBV6-5 and TRBJ1-2; D is unclear. The clonotype originates from a human donor with aplastic anemia. The specimen sequenced was sorted CD4+, CD8+, or CD8+CD57+ T cells (not recorded which) from PBMCs. CDR3 sequence: CASSYSGDGYTF. The DNA for the CDR3 is TGTGCCAGCAGTTACTCTGGGGATGGCTACACCTTC.